A selection of T cell receptor beta chains follows, all from one sample in a study of T-cell memory formation after mild COVID-19. Each CDR3 protein is one row after TCRdb ran MiXCR on the 5' RACE reads. The profile shows around 310,000 distinct CDR3 sequences, 20% to 25% of them singletons. The sequencing input was PBMCs or a T cell subset sorted from them (not recorded which). These receptors were collected from a man younger than 30 who had mild COVID-19 (a few samples of this study predate the infection). Cell type and time point are not known. CDR3s include the opening cysteine and the closing phenylalanine or tryptophan. A D gene is named only where the DNA matches it firmly. Clone size is shown for a subset of rows, as once, few, many or a class of expanded clone.

TRBD2	TRBJ2-2	TRBV4-1	many	CASSLSGRLAGAGELFF	TGCGCCAGCAGCCTATCAGGGCGCCTAGCGGGAGCCGGGGAGCTGTTTTTT
-	TRBJ2-2	TRBV6-6	few	CASSYGSPGELFF	TGTGCCAGCAGTTACGGGTCCCCCGGGGAGCTGTTTTTT
-	TRBJ1-6	TRBV20-1	-	CSATESSYNSPLHF	TGCAGTGCTACCGAGAGCTCCTATAATTCACCCCTCCACTTT
-	TRBJ1-1	TRBV10-3	-	CAIRPGLNTEAFF	TGTGCCATCAGACCCGGACTGAACACTGAAGCTTTCTTT
-	TRBJ2-1	TRBV5-1	-	CASSLGGFNEQFF	TGCGCCAGCAGCCTTGGCGGGTTCAATGAGCAGTTCTTC
TRBD2	TRBJ2-1	TRBV6-2/TRBV6-3	few	CASSSLVAGIYNEQFF	TGTGCCAGCAGCTCGTTAGTAGCGGGGATCTACAATGAGCAGTTCTTC
-	TRBJ1-5	TRBV7-9	-	CASSLSLTLNQPQHF	TGTGCCAGCAGCTTAAGTCTAACGCTGAATCAGCCCCAGCATTTT
-	TRBJ2-1	TRBV12-3/TRBV12-4	many	CASSFWVEQFF	TGTGCCAGCAGTTTTTGGGTTGAGCAGTTCTTC
TRBD2	TRBJ2-1	TRBV9	few	CASSVSSGGYNEQFF	TGTGCCAGCAGCGTTTCTAGCGGGGGGTACAATGAGCAGTTCTTC
-	TRBJ2-4	TRBV12-3/TRBV12-4	-	CASSFFVLLAKNIQYF	TGTGCCAGCAGTTTTTTCGTTCTCTTAGCCAAAAACATTCAGTACTTC
-	TRBJ1-5	TRBV5-1	few	CASSLRGGYNQPQHF	TGCGCCAGCAGCTTGAGGGGCGGTTACAATCAGCCCCAGCATTTT
TRBD2	TRBJ2-5	TRBV4-2	few	CASSQAGGKETQYF	TGTGCCAGCAGCCAAGCGGGGGGGAAAGAGACCCAGTACTTC
TRBD2	TRBJ2-2	TRBV5-1	many	CASSQLAGGANTGELFF	TGCGCCAGCAGCCAACTAGCGGGGGGAGCGAACACCGGGGAGCTGTTTTTT
TRBD1	TRBJ2-5	TRBV4-1	few	CASSQVTGQLETQYF	TGCGCCAGCAGCCAAGTTACGGGACAGTTAGAGACCCAGTACTTC
-	TRBJ2-7	TRBV4-1	-	CASSQVGSGNSYEQYF	TGCGCCAGCAGCCAAGTGGGCTCCGGGAACTCCTACGAGCAGTACTTC
-	TRBJ2-7	TRBV6-5	few	CASSLPATSEQYF	TGTGCCAGCAGTCTCCCGGCCACTAGCGAGCAGTACTTC
-	TRBJ2-5	TRBV9	-	CASSPPPGDTETQYF	TGTGCCAGCAGTCCCCCGCCTGGGGACACGGAGACCCAGTACTTC
-	TRBJ2-3	TRBV10-3	few	CAIKGSSLADTQYF	TGTGCCATCAAAGGGTCATCCTTGGCAGATACGCAGTATTTT
-	TRBJ1-6	TRBV6-5	once	CASSYSEVGPLHF	TGTGCCAGCAGTTACTCGGAGGTCGGGCCCCTCCACTTT
-	TRBJ2-5	TRBV5-4	few	CATGGSQETQYF	TGTGCAACGGGGGGCTCACAAGAGACCCAGTACTTC
-	TRBJ1-2	TRBV5-6	-	CASSLARSGYYGYTF	TGTGCCAGCAGCTTGGCCCGGTCGGGTTACTATGGCTACACCTTC
-	TRBJ2-2	TRBV12-3/TRBV12-4	many	CASSTRGSGELFF	TGTGCCAGCAGTACCCGAGGGTCCGGGGAGCTGTTTTTT
TRBD1	TRBJ1-3	TRBV11-1	few	CASSLGQAWNTIYF	TGTGCCAGCAGCTTGGGACAGGCCTGGAACACCATATATTTT
-	TRBJ2-7	TRBV29-1	few	CSVVLLSSYEQYF	TGCAGCGTTGTCCTCCTGAGCTCCTACGAGCAGTACTTC
-	TRBJ2-3	TRBV7-3	-	CASSSIGTDTQYF	TGTGCCAGCAGCTCTATTGGAACAGATACGCAGTATTTT
-	TRBJ2-5	TRBV5-1	few	CASSTGQRQETQYF	TGCGCCAGCAGCACGGGACAAAGACAAGAGACCCAGTACTTC
-	TRBJ1-2	TRBV29-1	-	CSVEEPPRNYGYTF	TGCAGCGTTGAGGAGCCGCCGAGGAACTATGGCTACACCTTC
-	TRBJ2-5	TRBV5-5	few	CASSPLDGPRAGETQYF	TGTGCCAGCAGCCCCCTCGACGGGCCAAGGGCGGGAGAGACCCAGTACTTC
TRBD1	TRBJ2-1	TRBV20-1	few	CSARTGTGYNEQFF	TGCAGTGCCAGAACCGGGACAGGGTACAATGAGCAGTTCTTC
-	TRBJ1-6	TRBV14	-	CASSHGWDSPLHF	TGTGCCAGCAGCCACGGGTGGGATTCACCCCTCCACTTT
-	TRBJ1-1	TRBV4-1	-	CASSPKANTEAFF	TGCGCCAGCAGCCCCAAAGCGAACACTGAAGCTTTCTTT
-	TRBJ2-1	TRBV6-6	-	CASSSQVDEQFF	TGTGCCAGCAGTTCACAGGTTGATGAGCAGTTCTTC
TRBD1	TRBJ2-5	TRBV10-3	-	CAISWDSQETQYF	TGTGCCATCAGTTGGGACAGCCAAGAGACCCAGTACTTC
TRBD1	TRBJ1-1	TRBV10-3	few	CAIRYGEGARNTEAFF	TGTGCCATCCGATATGGAGAGGGGGCGCGGAACACTGAAGCTTTCTTT
-	TRBJ2-7	TRBV7-2	few	CASSLVGDISYEQYF	TGTGCCAGCAGCTTAGTTGGAGACATCTCCTACGAGCAGTACTTC
TRBD1	TRBJ1-2	TRBV6-6	-	CASSYHGQGAGYTF	TGTGCCAGCAGTTACCACGGACAGGGGGCGGGCTACACCTTC
-	TRBJ2-3	TRBV21-1	-	CASSMGGQEQRGVTDTQYF	TGTGCCAGCAGCATGGGGGGGCAAGAGCAAAGGGGGGTCACAGATACGCAGTATTTT
TRBD2	TRBJ2-7	TRBV12-3/TRBV12-4	few	CASSPGAGAYEQYF	TGTGCCAGCAGCCCTGGAGCGGGGGCCTACGAGCAGTACTTC
-	TRBJ2-2	TRBV7-2	few	CASSSRDQNTGELFF	TGTGCCAGCAGCTCGAGGGACCAGAACACCGGGGAGCTGTTTTTT
-	TRBJ2-7	TRBV28	few	CASSVGGTSYEQYF	TGTGCCAGCAGCGTTGGGGGTACCTCCTACGAGCAGTACTTC
-	TRBJ2-2	TRBV4-3	-	CASSRGRGANTGELFF	TGCGCCAGCAGCCGGGGGAGGGGGGCGAACACCGGGGAGCTGTTTTTT
-	TRBJ1-3	TRBV7-6	-	CASSPTGSANTIYF	TGTGCCAGCAGCCCCACAGGGAGCGCAAACACCATATATTTT
TRBD2	TRBJ2-5	TRBV27	-	CASRMRASGGPETQYF	TGTGCCAGCAGGATGAGGGCTAGCGGGGGGCCAGAGACCCAGTACTTC
-	TRBJ1-3	TRBV27	-	CASRGSSSGNTIYF	TGTGCCAGCAGGGGTTCGAGCTCTGGAAACACCATATATTTT
TRBD1	TRBJ1-5	TRBV19	few	CASRRDSYGNQPQHF	TGTGCCAGTAGGAGGGACAGTTACGGCAATCAGCCCCAGCATTTT
-	TRBJ1-2	TRBV4-3	-	CASSQDPAARGGYTF	TGCGCCAGCAGCCAAGACCCGGCGGCAAGGGGCGGCTACACCTTC
-	TRBJ1-4	TRBV14	-	CASPGRDEKLFF	TGTGCCAGCCCTGGACGGGACGAAAAACTGTTTTTT
TRBD2	TRBJ2-5	TRBV6-2/TRBV6-3	few	CASSPAGGAETQYF	TGTGCCAGCAGCCCAGCGGGGGGGGCAGAGACCCAGTACTTC
TRBD1	TRBJ2-3	TRBV9	-	CASTRTGIRRTDTQYF	TGTGCCAGCACCCGGACAGGGATAAGGAGAACAGATACGCAGTATTTT
-	TRBJ2-3	TRBV7-2	many	CASSYYTDTQYF	TGTGCCAGCAGCTACTACACAGATACGCAGTATTTT
-	TRBJ2-3	TRBV7-9	few	CASSLGVRKRTDTQYF	TGTGCCAGCAGCTTAGGAGTAAGGAAACGCACAGATACGCAGTATTTT
-	TRBJ1-2	TRBV6-5	-	CASSYGSGIYGYTF	TGTGCCAGCAGTTACGGCTCAGGGATCTATGGCTACACCTTC
-	TRBJ1-1	TRBV4-3	few	CASSQAKSHDTEAFF	TGCGCCAGCAGCCAAGCAAAATCCCATGACACTGAAGCTTTCTTT
-	TRBJ2-5	TRBV5-1	-	CASSLAGRDQETQYF	TGCGCCAGCAGCTTGGCCGGGCGGGACCAAGAGACCCAGTACTTC
-	TRBJ1-4	TRBV5-1	few	CASSPNPGQPRREKLFF	TGCGCCAGCAGCCCAAACCCAGGACAGCCACGACGGGAAAAACTGTTTTTT
-	TRBJ2-7	TRBV4-1	few	CASSQGRVRYEQYF	TGCGCCAGCAGCCAAGGCCGGGTCAGATACGAGCAGTACTTC